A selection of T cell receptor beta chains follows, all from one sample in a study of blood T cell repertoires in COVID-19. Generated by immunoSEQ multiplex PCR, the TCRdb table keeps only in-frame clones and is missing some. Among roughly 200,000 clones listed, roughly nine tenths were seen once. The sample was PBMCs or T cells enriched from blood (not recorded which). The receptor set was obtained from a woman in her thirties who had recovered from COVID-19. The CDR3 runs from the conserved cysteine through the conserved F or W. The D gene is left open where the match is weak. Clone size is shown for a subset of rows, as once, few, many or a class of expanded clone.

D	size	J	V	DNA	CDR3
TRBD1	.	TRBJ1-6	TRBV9	TGTGCCAGCAGCGAGGGACAGGGGGCCTATAATTCACCCCTCCACTTT	CASSEGQGAYNSPLHF
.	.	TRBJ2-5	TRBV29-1	TGCAGCGTTGAGGGGGGAGAGACCCAGTACTTC	CSVEGGETQYF
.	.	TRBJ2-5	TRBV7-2	TGTGCCAGCAGCTTAGGCGGGGATATAGCAGAGACCCAGTACTTC	CASSLGGDIAETQYF
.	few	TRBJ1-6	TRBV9	TGTGCCAGCAGCGAAGGGACAAGCTATAATTCACCCCTCCACTTT	CASSEGTSYNSPLHF
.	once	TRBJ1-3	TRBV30	TGTGCCTACTTAGTAGCCGGGAACACCATATATTTT	CAYLVAGNTIYF
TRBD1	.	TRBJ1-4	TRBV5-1	TGCGCCAGCAGCCCGACTGGACAGGGGTCTAATGAAAAACTGTTTTTT	CASSPTGQGSNEKLFF
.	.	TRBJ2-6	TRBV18	TGTGCCAGCTCACCACAGACGGGCTCTGGGGCCAACGTCCTGACTTTC	CASSPQTGSGANVLTF
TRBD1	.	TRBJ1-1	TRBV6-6	TGTGCCAGCAGTTACCCCGGGACAGGGGGCACTGAAGCTTTCTTT	CASSYPGTGGTEAFF
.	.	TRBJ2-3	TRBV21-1	TGTGCCAGCAGCCCAACCCGCGCTAGCGGGAGCACAGATACGCAGTATTTT	CASSPTRASGSTDTQYF
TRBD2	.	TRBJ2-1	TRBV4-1	TGCGCCAGCAGCCAAGTTATAGCGGGGCTTTCCTACAATGAGCAGTTCTTC	CASSQVIAGLSYNEQFF
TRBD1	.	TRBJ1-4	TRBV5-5	TGTGCCAGCAGCTTCCCCAGGGGGGCAACTAATGAAAAACTGTTTTTT	CASSFPRGATNEKLFF
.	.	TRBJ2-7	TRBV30	TGTGCCTGGAGTATGGAGGAAGAGCAGTACTTC	CAWSMEEEQYF
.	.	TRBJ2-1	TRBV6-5	TGTGCCAGCAGTCAACAACAGGAATACAATGAGCAGTTCTTC	CASSQQQEYNEQFF
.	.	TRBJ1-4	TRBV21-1	TGTGCCAGCAGCCAACCAATCGTCAGGGGCAGGCCTGTAAAGTCTAATGAAAAACTGTTTTTT	CASSQPIVRGRPVKSNEKLFF
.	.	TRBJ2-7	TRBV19	TGTGCCAGTAGTACAGGAGGAATCACCTACGAGCAGTACTTC	CASSTGGITYEQYF
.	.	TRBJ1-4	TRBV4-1	TGCGCCAGCAACTCTCACCCGGGGTCAACTAATGAAAAACTGTTTTTT	CASNSHPGSTNEKLFF
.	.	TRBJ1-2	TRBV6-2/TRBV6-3	TGTGCCAGCAGTCCACAGGTCTATGGCTACACCTTC	CASSPQVYGYTF
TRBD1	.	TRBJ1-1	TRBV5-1	TGCGCCAGCAGTTCTCAGACAGGGGGATTGACTGAAGCTTTCTTT	CASSSQTGGLTEAFF
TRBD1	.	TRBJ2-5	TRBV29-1	TGCAGCGTTGGTGGGACAGGGGGATTGGGGACCCAGTACTTC	CSVGGTGGLGTQYF
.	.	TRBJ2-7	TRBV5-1	TGCGCCAGCAGCTTGACCGGGGGTCCCTACGAGCAGTACTTC	CASSLTGGPYEQYF
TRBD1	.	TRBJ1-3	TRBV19	TGTGCCAGTAGTTACTACAACAGGGGGAGCTCTGGAAACACCATATATTTT	CASSYYNRGSSGNTIYF
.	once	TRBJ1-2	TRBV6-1	TGTGCCAGCAGTGAAGGGCTAGGTGGCTACACCTTC	CASSEGLGGYTF
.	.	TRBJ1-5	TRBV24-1	TGTGCCACCAGTGACCGGACAGCAAGCAATCAGCCCCAGCATTTT	CATSDRTASNQPQHF
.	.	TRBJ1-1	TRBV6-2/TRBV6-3	TGTGCCAGCAGCCGACGAGGTGAAGCTTTCTTT	CASSRRGEAFF
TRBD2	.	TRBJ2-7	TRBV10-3	TGTGCCATCAGTGAGGGGTCTAGCGGGTCGTACGAGCAGTACTTC	CAISEGSSGSYEQYF
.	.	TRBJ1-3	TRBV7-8	TGTGCCAGCAGCTTTCCAGGGACTGGAAACACCATATATTTT	CASSFPGTGNTIYF
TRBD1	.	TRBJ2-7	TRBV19	TGTGCCAGTAGTCCTCAGGGACAGGGTAATGCCGAGCAGTACTTC	CASSPQGQGNAEQYF
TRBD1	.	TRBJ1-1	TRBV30	TGTGCCTGGAGCAGACAGGGGAGGACTGAAGCTTTCTTT	CAWSRQGRTEAFF
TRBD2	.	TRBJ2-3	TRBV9	TGTGCCAGCAGCGTAGCGGGTTTGACTAGCGGGAGGGGCACAGATACGCAGTATTTT	CASSVAGLTSGRGTDTQYF
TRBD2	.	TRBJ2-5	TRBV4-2	TGTGCCAGCAGCCAAGAGACTAGCGGGGGCCTACCACAAGAGACCCAGTACTTC	CASSQETSGGLPQETQYF
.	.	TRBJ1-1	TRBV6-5	TGTGCCAGCAGTTTCTTGACAGGAGAAGCTTTCTTT	CASSFLTGEAFF
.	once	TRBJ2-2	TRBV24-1	TGTGCCACCAGTGGTAGCACCGGGGAGCTGTTTTTT	CATSGSTGELFF
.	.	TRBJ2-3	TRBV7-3	TGTGCCAGCAGCTGGGCCCCGATCGGCACAGATACGCAGTATTTT	CASSWAPIGTDTQYF
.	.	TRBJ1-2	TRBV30	TGTGCCTGGATGCCCGCGTTAGAGTATGGCTACACCTTC	CAWMPALEYGYTF
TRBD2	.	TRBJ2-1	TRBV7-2	TGTGCCAGCAGCTTAAGCGGGACTAGCCGCGCCCATGAGCAGTTCTTC	CASSLSGTSRAHEQFF
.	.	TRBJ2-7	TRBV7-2	TGTGCCAGCAGCTTAGAGGGGGACTATCTTCGCTACGAGCAGTACTTC	CASSLEGDYLRYEQYF
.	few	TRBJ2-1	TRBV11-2	TGTGCCAGCAGCTTAACCCCTCGAGATGAGCAGTTCTTC	CASSLTPRDEQFF
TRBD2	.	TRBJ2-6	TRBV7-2	TGTGCCAGCAGCCGGGGGGTCTCTGGGGCCAACGTCCTGACTTTC	CASSRGVSGANVLTF
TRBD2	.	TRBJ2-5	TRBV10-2	TGCGCCAGCAGTGAATTTAGCGGGCAAGAGACCCAGTACTTC	CASSEFSGQETQYF
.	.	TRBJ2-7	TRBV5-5	TGTGCCAGCAGCTTGCGGGACACTTCCTACGAGCAGTACTTC	CASSLRDTSYEQYF
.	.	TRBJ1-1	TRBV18	TGTGCCAGCTCTTCGGAGACCACTGAAGCTTTCTTT	CASSSETTEAFF
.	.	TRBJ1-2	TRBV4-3	TGCGCCAGCAGCCTACTACAGGAGAACTATGGCTACACCTTC	CASSLLQENYGYTF
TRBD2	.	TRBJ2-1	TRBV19	TGTGCCAGTAGTATACCCTCGGGGGACCTAGCGGGGGCCAATGAGCAGTTCTTC	CASSIPSGDLAGANEQFF
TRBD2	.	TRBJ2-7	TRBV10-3	TGTGCCATCAGCATAGCGGGAGATTACGAGCAGTACTTC	CAISIAGDYEQYF